This T cell receptor (beta chain) was obtained from a study of shared clonotypes between healthy human individuals. Study results and caveats: Despite large depth, rarefaction showed incomplete sorted-subset sequencing.

Libraries were prepared by immunoSEQ multiplex PCR; TCRdb keeps only in-frame clonotypes and omits some of them. Here the sample spans some 1,100,000 clones, around 82% being singletons. With respect to this clone: The antigen remains undetermined.

Trimming pared 7 bases from V and 5 bases from J, leaving 8 bases between. The CDR3 totals 12 residues. The germline gives CDR1 MDHEN, CDR2 SYDVKM. Sample: memory CD4+ T cells from PBMCs. Subset given: CD45RA-negative fraction. The chain joins TRBV28 to TRBJ1-4; the D is unclear. This clonotype originated in a man aged 18 to 29 in good health. Some clones in this sample may be carry-over from other donors' samples. The CDR3 DNA sequence: TGTGCCAGCACAGTGGGGAATGAAAAACTGTTTTTT. This translates into CASTVGNEKLFF. Variable domain in full (rest from reference TRBV28 and TRBJ1-4): DVKVTQSSRYLVKRTGEKVFLECVQDMDHENMFWYRQDPGLGLRLIYFSYDVKMKEKGDIPEGYSVSREKKERFSLILESASTNQTSMYLCASTVGNEKLFFGSGTQLSVL.